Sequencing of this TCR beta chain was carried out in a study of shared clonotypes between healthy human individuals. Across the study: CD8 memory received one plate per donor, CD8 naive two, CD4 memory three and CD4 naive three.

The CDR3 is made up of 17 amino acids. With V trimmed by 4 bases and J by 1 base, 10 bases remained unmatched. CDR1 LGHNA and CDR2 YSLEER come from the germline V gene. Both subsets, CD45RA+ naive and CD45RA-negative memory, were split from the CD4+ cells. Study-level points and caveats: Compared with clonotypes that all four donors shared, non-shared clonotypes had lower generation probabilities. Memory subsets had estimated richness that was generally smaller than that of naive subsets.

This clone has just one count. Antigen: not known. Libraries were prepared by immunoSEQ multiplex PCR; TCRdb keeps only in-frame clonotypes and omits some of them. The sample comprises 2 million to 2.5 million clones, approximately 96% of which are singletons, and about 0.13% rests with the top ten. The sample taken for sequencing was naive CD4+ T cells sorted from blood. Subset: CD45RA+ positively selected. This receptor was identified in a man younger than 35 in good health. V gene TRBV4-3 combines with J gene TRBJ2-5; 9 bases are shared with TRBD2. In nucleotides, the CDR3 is TGCGCCAGCAGCCCCGGAGGCGGGAGGGCCGTCCAAGAGACCCAGTACTTC. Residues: CASSPGGGRAVQETQYF.